This TCR beta chain appears in the sequencing data of a study of T-cell reconstitution after alpha-beta-depleted transplantation in children. The V gene's germline CDR1 is SQVTM and CDR2 ANQGSEA. V gave up 7 bases and J gave up 5 bases, with 7 bases separating them. The CDR3 has 10 residues. This clonotype was counted many times. This sample's TCRbeta library carried unique molecular identifier barcodes. Using its own MiXCR run on the PCR reads, TCRdb lists one record per CDR3 protein. The table has fewer than 90,000 distinct CDR3 sequences, about 6.7% seen once. The sequence was collected from a human donor who donated a stem cell graft to a child with acute lymphoblastic leukemia. Here the sequenced sample was PBMCs from the stem cell graft donor, taken from the stem cell graft. The chain uses TRBV29-1 and TRBJ2-3; TRBD2 is a possible D gene (6 bases). The CDR3 DNA is TGCAGCGGGGGGGAAGATACGCAGTATTTT. Translating gives CSGGEDTQYF.